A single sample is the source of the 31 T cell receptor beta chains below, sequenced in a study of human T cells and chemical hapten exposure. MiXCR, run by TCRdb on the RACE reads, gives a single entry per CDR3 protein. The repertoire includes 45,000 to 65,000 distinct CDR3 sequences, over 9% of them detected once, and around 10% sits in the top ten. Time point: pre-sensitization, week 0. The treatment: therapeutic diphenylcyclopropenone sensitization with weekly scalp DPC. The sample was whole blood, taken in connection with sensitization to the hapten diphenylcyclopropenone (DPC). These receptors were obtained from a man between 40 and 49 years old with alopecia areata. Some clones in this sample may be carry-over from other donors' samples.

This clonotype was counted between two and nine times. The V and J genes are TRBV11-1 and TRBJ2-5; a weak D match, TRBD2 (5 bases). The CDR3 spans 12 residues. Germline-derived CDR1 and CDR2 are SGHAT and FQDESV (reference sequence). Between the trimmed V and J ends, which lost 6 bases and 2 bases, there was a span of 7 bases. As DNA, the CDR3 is TGTGCCAGCAGTGACTATCAAGAGACCCAGTACTTC. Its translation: CASSDYQETQYF.

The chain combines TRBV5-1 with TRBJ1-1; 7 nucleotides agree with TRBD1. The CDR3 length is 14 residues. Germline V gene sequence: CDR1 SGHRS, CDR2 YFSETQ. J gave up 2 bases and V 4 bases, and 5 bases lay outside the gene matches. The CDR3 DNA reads TGCGCCAGCAGCATGACAGGGCCCAACACTGAAGCTTTCTTT. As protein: CASSMTGPNTEAFF.

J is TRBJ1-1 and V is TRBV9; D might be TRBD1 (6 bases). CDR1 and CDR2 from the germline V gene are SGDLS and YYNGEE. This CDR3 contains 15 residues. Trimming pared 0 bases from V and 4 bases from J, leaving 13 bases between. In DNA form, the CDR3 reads TGTGCCAGCAGCGTAGGGACAGCCCGGACCACTGAAGCTTTCTTT. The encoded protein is CASSVGTARTTEAFF.

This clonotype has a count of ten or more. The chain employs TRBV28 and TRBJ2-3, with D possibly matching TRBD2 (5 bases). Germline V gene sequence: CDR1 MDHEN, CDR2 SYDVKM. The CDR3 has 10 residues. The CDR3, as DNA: TGTGTATGCGGGTTCGATACGCAGTATTTT. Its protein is CVCGFDTQYF. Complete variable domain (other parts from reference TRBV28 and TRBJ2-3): DVKVTQSSRYLVKRTGEKVFLECVQDMDHENMFWYRQDPGLGLRLIYFSYDVKMKEKGDIPEGYSVSREKKERFSLILESASTNQTSMYLCVCGFDTQYFGPGTRLTVL.

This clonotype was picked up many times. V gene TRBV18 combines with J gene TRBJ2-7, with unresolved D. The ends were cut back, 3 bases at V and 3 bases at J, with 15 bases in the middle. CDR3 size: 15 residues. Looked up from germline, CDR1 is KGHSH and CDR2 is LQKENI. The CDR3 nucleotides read TGTGCCAGCTCACCGAGTGGCCCTACCTTCTACGAGCAGTACTTC. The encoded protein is CASSPSGPTFYEQYF.

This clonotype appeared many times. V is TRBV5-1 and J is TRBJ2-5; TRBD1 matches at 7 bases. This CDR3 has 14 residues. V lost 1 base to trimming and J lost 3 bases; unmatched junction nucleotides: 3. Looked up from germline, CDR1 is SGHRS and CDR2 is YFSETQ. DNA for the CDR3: TGCGCCAGCAGCTTGAACAGGGGTGAAGAGACCCAGTACTTC. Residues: CASSLNRGEETQYF.

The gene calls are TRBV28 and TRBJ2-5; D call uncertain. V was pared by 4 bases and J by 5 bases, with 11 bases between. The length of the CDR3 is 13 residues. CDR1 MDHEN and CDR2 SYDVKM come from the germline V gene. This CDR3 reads CASSSRLSETQYF. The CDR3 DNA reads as TGTGCCAGCAGTTCCCGACTGAGTGAGACCCAGTACTTC.

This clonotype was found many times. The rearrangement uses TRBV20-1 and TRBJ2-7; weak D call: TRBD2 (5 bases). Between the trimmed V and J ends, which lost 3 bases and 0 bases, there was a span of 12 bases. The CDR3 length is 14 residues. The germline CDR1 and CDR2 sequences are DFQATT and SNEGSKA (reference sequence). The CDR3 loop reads CSARRAGSSYEQYF. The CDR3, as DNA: TGCAGTGCTAGGAGGGCAGGTAGCTCCTACGAGCAGTACTTC.

The CDR3 coding sequence is TGTGCCAGCAGTCGCGAAATCTCGGGCACCGGGGAGCTGTTTTTT. Protein: CASSREISGTGELFF. The chain links TRBV6-5 to TRBJ2-2; D gene unclear. The germline V and J ends were trimmed by 5 bases and 4 bases, with 14 bases remaining between them. This CDR3 comprises 15 residues. The V gene's germline CDR1 is MNHEY and CDR2 SVGAGI.

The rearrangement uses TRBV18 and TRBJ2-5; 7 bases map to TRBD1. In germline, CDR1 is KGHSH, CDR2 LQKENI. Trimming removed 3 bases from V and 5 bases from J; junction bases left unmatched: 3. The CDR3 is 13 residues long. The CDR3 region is CASSPNRGETQYF. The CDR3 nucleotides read TGTGCCAGCTCACCGAACAGGGGCGAGACCCAGTACTTC.

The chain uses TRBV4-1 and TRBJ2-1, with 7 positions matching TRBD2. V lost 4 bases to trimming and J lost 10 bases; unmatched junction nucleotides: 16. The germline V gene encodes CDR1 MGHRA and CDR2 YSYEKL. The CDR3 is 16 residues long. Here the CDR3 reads CASSPGLGVNPSEQFF. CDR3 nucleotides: TGCGCCAGCAGCCCAGGACTAGGCGTCAATCCTTCCGAGCAGTTCTTC.

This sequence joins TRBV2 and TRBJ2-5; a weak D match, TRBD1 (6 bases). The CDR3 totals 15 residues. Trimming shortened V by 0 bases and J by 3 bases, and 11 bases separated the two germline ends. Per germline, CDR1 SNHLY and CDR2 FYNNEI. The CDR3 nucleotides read TGTGCCAGCAGTGAAGCCGGACAGAGAGAAGAGACCCAGTACTTC. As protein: CASSEAGQREETQYF.

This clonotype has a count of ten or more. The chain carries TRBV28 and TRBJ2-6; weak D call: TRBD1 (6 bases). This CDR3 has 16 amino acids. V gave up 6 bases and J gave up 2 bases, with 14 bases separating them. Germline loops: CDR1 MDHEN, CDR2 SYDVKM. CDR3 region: CASSNRDLAGANVLTF. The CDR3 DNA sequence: TGTGCCAGCAGCAACAGGGATCTGGCTGGGGCCAACGTCCTGACTTTC.

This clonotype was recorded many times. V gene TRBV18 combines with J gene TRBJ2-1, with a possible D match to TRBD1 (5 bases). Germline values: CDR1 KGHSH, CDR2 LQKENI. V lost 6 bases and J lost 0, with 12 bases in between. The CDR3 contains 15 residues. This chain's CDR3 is CASSVVGHSYNEQFF. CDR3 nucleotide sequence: TGTGCCAGCTCCGTCGTCGGACACTCCTACAATGAGCAGTTCTTC. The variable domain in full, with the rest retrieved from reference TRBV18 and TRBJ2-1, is NAGVMQNPRHLVRRRGQEARLRCSPMKGHSHVYWYRQLPEEGLKFMVYLQKENIIDESGMPKERFSAEFPKEGPSILRIQQVVRGDSAAYFCASSVVGHSYNEQFFGPGTRLTVL.

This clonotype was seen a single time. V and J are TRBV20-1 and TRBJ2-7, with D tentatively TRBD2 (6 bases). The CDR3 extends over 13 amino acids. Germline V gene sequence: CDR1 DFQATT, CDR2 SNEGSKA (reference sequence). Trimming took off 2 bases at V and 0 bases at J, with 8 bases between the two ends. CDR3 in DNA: TGCAGTGCTAGAAGGAGGGGCTCCTACGAGCAGTACTTC. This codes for CSARRRGSYEQYF.

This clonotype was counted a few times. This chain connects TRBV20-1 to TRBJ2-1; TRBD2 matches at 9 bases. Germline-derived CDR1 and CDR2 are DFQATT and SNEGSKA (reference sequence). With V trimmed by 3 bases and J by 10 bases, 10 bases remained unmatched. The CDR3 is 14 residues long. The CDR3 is CSASVGGRANEQFF. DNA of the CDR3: TGCAGTGCTAGCGTTGGCGGGAGGGCCAACGAGCAGTTCTTC.

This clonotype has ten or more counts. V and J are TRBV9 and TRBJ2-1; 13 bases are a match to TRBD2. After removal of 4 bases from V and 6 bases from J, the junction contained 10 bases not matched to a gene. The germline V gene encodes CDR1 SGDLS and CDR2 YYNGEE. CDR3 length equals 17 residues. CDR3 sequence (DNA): TGTGCCAGCAGCATAGGGACTAGCGGGATGCTATCCAATGAGCAGTTCTTC. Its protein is CASSIGTSGMLSNEQFF.

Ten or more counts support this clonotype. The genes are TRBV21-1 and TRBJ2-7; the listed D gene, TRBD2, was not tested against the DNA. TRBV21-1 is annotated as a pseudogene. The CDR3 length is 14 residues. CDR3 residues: CASSRRDSSYEQYF. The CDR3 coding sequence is TGTGCCAGCAGTCGTCGGGACTCTTCGTACGAGCAGTACTTC.

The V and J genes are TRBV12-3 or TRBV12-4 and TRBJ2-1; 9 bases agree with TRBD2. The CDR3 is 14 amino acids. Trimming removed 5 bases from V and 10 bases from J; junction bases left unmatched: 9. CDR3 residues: CASSPLRLAGEQFF. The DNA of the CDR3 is TGTGCCAGCAGTCCCCTTAGGCTAGCGGGGGAGCAGTTCTTC.

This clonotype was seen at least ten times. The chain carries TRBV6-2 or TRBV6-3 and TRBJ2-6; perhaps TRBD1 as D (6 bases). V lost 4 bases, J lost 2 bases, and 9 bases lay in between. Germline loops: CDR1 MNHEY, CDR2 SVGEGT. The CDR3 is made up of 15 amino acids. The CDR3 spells CASSFTGTGANVLTF. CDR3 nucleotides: TGTGCCAGCAGTTTCACAGGGACTGGGGCCAACGTCCTGACTTTC.

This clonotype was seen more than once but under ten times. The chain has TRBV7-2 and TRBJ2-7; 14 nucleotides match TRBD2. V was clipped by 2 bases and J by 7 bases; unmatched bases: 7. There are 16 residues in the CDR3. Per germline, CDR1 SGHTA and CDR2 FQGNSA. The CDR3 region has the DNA TGTGCCAGCAGCTTAACAGGACTAGCGGGAGGAAAAGAGCAGTACTTC. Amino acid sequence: CASSLTGLAGGKEQYF.

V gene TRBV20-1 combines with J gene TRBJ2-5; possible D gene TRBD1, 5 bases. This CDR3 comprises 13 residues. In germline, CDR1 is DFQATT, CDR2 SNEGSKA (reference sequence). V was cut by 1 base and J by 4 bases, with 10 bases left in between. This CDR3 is CSARVDSRETQYF. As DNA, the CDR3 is TGCAGTGCTAGAGTTGACAGTCGAGAGACCCAGTACTTC.

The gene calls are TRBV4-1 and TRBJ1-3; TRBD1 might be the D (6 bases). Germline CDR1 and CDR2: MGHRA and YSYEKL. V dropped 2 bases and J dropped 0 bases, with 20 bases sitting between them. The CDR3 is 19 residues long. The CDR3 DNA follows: TGCGCCAGCAGCCAATTGGGGGTCGGACAGCTTAACTCTGGAAACACCATATATTTT. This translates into CASSQLGVGQLNSGNTIYF.

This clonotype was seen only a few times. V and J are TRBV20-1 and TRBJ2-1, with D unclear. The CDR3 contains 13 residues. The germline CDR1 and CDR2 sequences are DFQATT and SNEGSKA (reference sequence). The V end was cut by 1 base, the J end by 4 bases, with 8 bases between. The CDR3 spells CSARVDLYNEQFF. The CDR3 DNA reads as TGCAGTGCTAGAGTGGACCTTTACAATGAGCAGTTCTTC.

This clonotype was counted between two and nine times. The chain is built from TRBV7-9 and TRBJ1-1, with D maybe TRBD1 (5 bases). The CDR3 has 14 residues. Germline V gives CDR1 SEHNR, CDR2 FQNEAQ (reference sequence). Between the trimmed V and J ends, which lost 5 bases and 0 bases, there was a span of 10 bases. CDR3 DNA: TGTGCCAGCAGCCCCCAGACAGTGAACACTGAAGCTTTCTTT. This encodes CASSPQTVNTEAFF.

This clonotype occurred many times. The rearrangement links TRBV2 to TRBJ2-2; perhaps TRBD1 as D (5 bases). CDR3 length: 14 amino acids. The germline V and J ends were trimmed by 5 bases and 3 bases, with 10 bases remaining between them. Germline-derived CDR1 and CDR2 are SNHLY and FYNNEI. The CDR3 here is CASSRQGHTGELFF. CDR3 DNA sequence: TGTGCCAGCAGTCGGCAGGGCCACACCGGGGAGCTGTTTTTT.

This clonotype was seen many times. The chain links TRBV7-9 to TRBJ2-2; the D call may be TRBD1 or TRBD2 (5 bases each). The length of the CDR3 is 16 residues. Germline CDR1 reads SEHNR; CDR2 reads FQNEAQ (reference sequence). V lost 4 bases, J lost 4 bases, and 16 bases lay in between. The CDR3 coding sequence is TGTGCCAGCAGCTCTGGGGGTACAGTCCTCACCGGGGAGCTGTTTTTT. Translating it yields CASSSGGTVLTGELFF.

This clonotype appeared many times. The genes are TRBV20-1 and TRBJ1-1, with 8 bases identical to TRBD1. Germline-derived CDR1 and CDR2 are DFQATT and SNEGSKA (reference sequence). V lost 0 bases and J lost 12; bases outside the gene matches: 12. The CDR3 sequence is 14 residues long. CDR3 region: CSARDLGQGAWSFF. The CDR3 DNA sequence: TGCAGTGCTAGAGATCTGGGGCAGGGGGCTTGGTCTTTCTTT.

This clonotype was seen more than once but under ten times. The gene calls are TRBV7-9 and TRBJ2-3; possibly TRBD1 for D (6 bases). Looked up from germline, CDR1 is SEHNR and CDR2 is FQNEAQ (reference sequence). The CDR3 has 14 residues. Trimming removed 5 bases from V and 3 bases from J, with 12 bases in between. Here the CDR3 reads CASSGGTGTDTQYF. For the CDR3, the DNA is TGTGCCAGCAGCGGGGGCACAGGAACAGATACGCAGTATTTT.

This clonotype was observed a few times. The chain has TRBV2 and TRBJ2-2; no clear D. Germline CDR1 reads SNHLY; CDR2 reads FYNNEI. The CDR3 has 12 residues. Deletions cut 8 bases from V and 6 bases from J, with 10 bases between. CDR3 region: CASRKRAGELFF. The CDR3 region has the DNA TGTGCCAGCCGGAAAAGGGCCGGGGAGCTGTTTTTT.

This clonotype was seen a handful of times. CDR3 DNA sequence: TGTGCCAGCAGTTCAACCGGGACAGGGTCCTACGAGCAGTACTTC. It translates to CASSSTGTGSYEQYF. The rearrangement joins TRBV28 to TRBJ2-7; TRBD1 aligns across 9 bases. V lost 4 bases, J lost 1 base, and 5 bases stayed unmatched. Germline V CDR1 and CDR2: MDHEN, SYDVKM. This CDR3 contains 15 residues.